The 22 T cell receptor beta chains below all came from one sample that was sequenced in a study of radiation and T cells in renal cell carcinoma. Sequencing was performed with immunoSEQ multiplex PCR; in TCRdb, only in-frame clones are kept and a portion is missing. The sample has around 100,000 clones; roughly 82% are singletons. Described time point: blood 4 weeks post-SBRT, at nephrectomy. Described treatment: 15 Gy SBRT to primary tumor, nephrectomy 4 weeks later. This sample comprised blood, obtained from a patient whose treatment included radiotherapy and nephrectomy. Receptors originate from a man aged 55 to 69 with renal cell carcinoma.

On this clone itself: The conserved phenylalanine or tryptophan normally closing the CDR3 is absent here, so this likely arose from a read error. The DNA is left out, because the CDR3 cannot be placed on it with certainty; the CDR3 is given as TCRdb lists it. The genes are TRBV6-5 and TRBJ2-7. The CDR3 extends over 13 residues, inclusive of both ends. Germline V gives CDR1 MNHEY, CDR2 SVGAGI. The CDR3 spells CASSYSKGLVSGL.

V and J are TRBV7-7 and TRBJ2-3, with D maybe TRBD1 (6 bases). The V end was cut by 5 bases, the J end by 3 bases, with 9 bases between. Germline V gene sequence: CDR1 SSHAT, CDR2 FNYEAQ (reference sequence). The CDR3 has 13 amino acids. CDR3 sequence (DNA): TGTGCCAGCAGCCTCGACAGGACAGATACGCAGTATTTT. Translating it yields CASSLDRTDTQYF.

This clone was recorded only once. The rearrangement joins TRBV6-6 to TRBJ2-7, with D possibly TRBD1 on 6 matching bases. The CDR3 sequence is 16 residues long. The germline V gene encodes CDR1 MNHNY and CDR2 SVGAGI (reference sequence). Deletions cut 2 bases from V and 0 bases from J, with 14 bases between. The CDR3, as DNA: TGTGCCAGCAGTTACGACGACAGGAAAAGCTCCTACGAGCAGTACTTC. Amino acids: CASSYDDRKSSYEQYF.

The rearrangement joins TRBV7-8 to TRBJ1-2; TRBD1 agrees at 7 bases. The CDR3 covers 18 residues. Per the germline V gene, CDR1 is SGHVS and CDR2 is FQNEAQ. With V trimmed by 5 bases and J by 0 bases, 15 bases remained unmatched. As DNA, the CDR3 is TGTGCCAGCAGCAGACAGGGCGGGGTCATTTCAGCTAACTATGGCTACACCTTC. Residues: CASSRQGGVISANYGYTF.

The V and J genes are TRBV4-1 and TRBJ2-7; 8 bases are a match to TRBD2. V was clipped by 1 base and J by 3 bases; unmatched bases: 5. Germline V gene sequence: CDR1 MGHRA, CDR2 YSYEKL. The CDR3 has 15 residues. The CDR3, as DNA: TGCGCCAGCAGCCAAGGTTACAGCGGGAGCTACGAGCAGTACTTC. Translation: CASSQGYSGSYEQYF.

The chain is built from TRBV7-9 and TRBJ1-4; weak D call: TRBD1 (5 bases). CDR1 and CDR2 (germline): SEHNR, FQNEAQ (reference sequence). CDR3 length: 11 residues. V gave up 8 bases and J gave up 8 bases, with 9 bases separating them. The CDR3, as DNA: TGTGCCAGCGGAACAGGCGAAAAACTGTTTTTT. Amino acids: CASGTGEKLFF.

V and J are TRBV19 and TRBJ2-3; weak D call: TRBD1 (6 bases). In germline, CDR1 is LNHDA, CDR2 SQIVND (reference sequence). V lost 3 bases and J lost 4, with 14 bases in between. The CDR3 runs to 15 residues. The CDR3 region is CASSIPYRVPDTQYF. The DNA for the CDR3 is TGTGCCAGTAGTATCCCCTACAGGGTCCCAGATACGCAGTATTTT.

The chain recombines TRBV7-2 with TRBJ2-7; D gene unclear. Germline V gene data show CDR1 as SGHTA and CDR2 as FQGNSA. Trimming shortened V by 1 base and J by 1 base, and 8 bases separated the two germline ends. The CDR3 length is 14 residues. In nucleotides, the CDR3 is TGTGCCAGCAGCTTAGACTCTTTTTCCTACGAGCAGTACTTC. Its translation is CASSLDSFSYEQYF.

A word on this clone: The same CDR3 arises from other DNA sequences in this sample as well. The chain has TRBV7-2 and TRBJ2-2, with TRBD2 identical over 8 bases. There are 16 residues in the CDR3. Germline trimming cut 6 bases from V and 2 bases from J; bases unmatched to any gene: 8. CDR1 and CDR2 from the germline V gene are SGHTA and FQGNSA. The CDR3 sequence is CASSPRGGLNTGELFF. In DNA, the CDR3 is TGTGCCAGCAGTCCCCGGGGGGGATTAAACACCGGGGAGCTGTTTTTT. The full variable domain, with the rest looked up from reference TRBV7-2 and TRBJ2-2, is GAGVSQSPSNKVTEKGKDVELRCDPISGHTALYWYRQSLGQGLEFLIYFQGNSAPDKSGLPSDRFSAERTGGSVSTLTIQRTQQEDSAVYLCASSPRGGLNTGELFFGEGSRLTVL.

The chain employs TRBV2 and TRBJ1-3, with a tentative D call TRBD1 (5 bases). CDR1 is SNHLY and CDR2 is FYNNEI in the germline V gene. This CDR3 is built from 15 residues. With 6 bases removed from V and 0 bases from J, the gap between germline ends came to 12 bases. CDR3 amino acids: CASRAGGFSGNTIYF. CDR3 DNA sequence: TGTGCCAGCAGGGCCGGGGGGTTCTCTGGAAACACCATATATTTT.

This clone appeared once. The chain couples TRBV27 to TRBJ2-5; 7 bases are shared with TRBD1. The CDR3 spans 16 residues. J lost 5 bases, V lost 4 bases, and 13 bases had no gene match. Per germline, CDR1 MNHEY and CDR2 SMNVEV (reference sequence). CDR3 sequence reads: CASSSIHRGLGETQYF. CDR3 bases: TGTGCCAGCAGTTCCATTCACAGGGGATTGGGCGAGACCCAGTACTTC.

The V and J genes are TRBV14 and TRBJ2-7; perhaps TRBD2 as D (6 bases). Trimming removed 1 base from V and 4 bases from J, with 11 bases in between. The CDR3 runs 14 residues. The germline V gene encodes CDR1 SGHDN and CDR2 FVKESK. This CDR3 reads CASSQGLVGYEQYF. The CDR3 DNA follows: TGTGCCAGCAGCCAAGGACTAGTCGGGTACGAGCAGTACTTC.

This chain uses TRBV18 with TRBJ2-6; TRBD1 is a possible D gene (6 bases). CDR1 KGHSH and CDR2 LQKENI come from the germline V gene. CDR3 length: 17 residues. With 4 bases removed from V and 0 bases from J, the gap between germline ends came to 13 bases. The CDR3: CASSQGHLFSGANVLTF. The CDR3 DNA follows: TGTGCCAGCTCACAGGGACATTTGTTCTCTGGGGCCAACGTCCTGACTTTC.

The chain employs TRBV7-6 and TRBJ2-7; either TRBD1 or TRBD2 may supply D (5 bases each). Germline loops: CDR1 SGHVS, CDR2 FNYEAQ. The CDR3 covers 15 residues. V was clipped by 0 bases and J by 5 bases, with 14 bases between them. The DNA of the CDR3 is TGTGCCAGCAGCTTAGCCTTGGGACGGGCGAACGAGCAGTACTTC. Amino acids: CASSLALGRANEQYF. Full variable domain (rest looked up from reference TRBV7-6 and TRBJ2-7): GAGVSQSPRYKVTKRGQDVALRCDPISGHVSLYWYRQALGQGPEFLTYFNYEAQQDKSGLPNDRFSAERPEGSISTLTIQRTEQRDSAMYRCASSLALGRANEQYFGPGTRLTVT.

The rearrangement joins TRBV9 to TRBJ2-1; TRBD2 is a possible D gene (6 bases). The germline gives CDR1 SGDLS, CDR2 YYNGEE. The CDR3 runs to 15 residues. V lost 0 bases, J lost 6 bases, and 13 bases lay in between. CDR3 protein: CASSVDGTLGNEQFF. The CDR3 DNA follows: TGTGCCAGCAGCGTAGACGGGACTCTAGGCAATGAGCAGTTCTTC.

J is TRBJ1-2 and V is TRBV5-1; 9 nucleotides align to TRBD1. Germline CDR1 SGHRS, CDR2 YFSETQ. V shed 4 bases and J 4 bases; nucleotides not matched to a gene: 11. The CDR3 consists of 16 residues. CDR3 nucleotides: TGCGCCAGCAGCATTGCCGGGACAGGGATCCCCTATGGCTACACCTTC. Translation gives CASSIAGTGIPYGYTF.

This rearrangement joins TRBV30 to TRBJ1-5; D gene uncertain. With 0 bases removed from V and 7 bases from J, the gap between germline ends came to 4 bases. The CDR3 runs 11 residues. CDR1 is GTSNPN, CDR2 SVGIG, per germline (reference sequence). CDR3: CAWSVGQPQHF. CDR3 in DNA: TGTGCCTGGAGTGTAGGCCAGCCCCAGCATTTT.

The V and J genes are TRBV19 and TRBJ2-5, with TRBD2 matching 9 bases. V lost 2 bases to trimming and J lost 4 bases; unmatched junction nucleotides: 8. Germline CDR1 reads LNHDA; CDR2 reads SQIVND (reference sequence). The CDR3 loop spans 16 amino acids. The CDR3 here is CASSIPGGRAGETQYF. CDR3 nucleotides: TGTGCCAGTAGTATACCCGGCGGGAGGGCAGGAGAGACCCAGTACTTC.

This clone was observed once. The gene calls are TRBV4-1 and TRBJ2-7; 9 positions match TRBD2. The CDR3 contains 18 residues. Losses at the gene ends were 6 bases for V and 3 bases for J; bases not matched to a gene: 18. Germline lookup yields CDR1 MGHRA and CDR2 YSYEKL. The CDR3, as DNA: TGCGCCAGCAGTCATACAGGGGAGCGGCTAGCGGGACACTACGAGCAGTACTTC. Translated, it gives CASSHTGERLAGHYEQYF.

This clone was seen more than once but under ten times. The J gene is TRBJ2-1, the V gene TRBV7-8; 14 nucleotides align to TRBD2. This CDR3 region has 16 residues. Germline values: CDR1 SGHVS, CDR2 FQNEAQ. The junction had 8 bases not matched to a gene; V was cut back by 5 bases and J by 8 bases. The CDR3 nucleotides read TGTGCCAGCAGCCCCAATCGACTAGCGGGAGGGGATGAGCAGTTCTTC. Amino acid sequence: CASSPNRLAGGDEQFF.

This sequence joins TRBV27 and TRBJ1-4; 7 bases align to TRBD1. V was pared by 3 bases and J by 8 bases, with 9 bases of the junction left unmatched. The V gene's germline CDR1 is MNHEY and CDR2 SMNVEV (reference sequence). CDR3 length: 15 amino acids. The CDR3 sequence: CASSFRSGGREKLFF. The CDR3 DNA reads as TGTGCCAGCAGTTTTAGGTCAGGGGGTCGGGAAAAACTGTTTTTT.

The chain employs TRBV5-4 and TRBJ2-5; D may match TRBD1 or TRBD2 (5 bases each). V was shortened by 1 base and J by 1 base, with 8 bases between the two germline ends. Germline V gene lookup returns CDR1 SGHNT and CDR2 YYREEE (reference sequence). The CDR3 has 14 amino acids. The CDR3 DNA sequence: TGTGCCAGCAGCTTGACCGGGACCCAAGAGACCCAGTACTTC. This gives the protein CASSLTGTQETQYF.